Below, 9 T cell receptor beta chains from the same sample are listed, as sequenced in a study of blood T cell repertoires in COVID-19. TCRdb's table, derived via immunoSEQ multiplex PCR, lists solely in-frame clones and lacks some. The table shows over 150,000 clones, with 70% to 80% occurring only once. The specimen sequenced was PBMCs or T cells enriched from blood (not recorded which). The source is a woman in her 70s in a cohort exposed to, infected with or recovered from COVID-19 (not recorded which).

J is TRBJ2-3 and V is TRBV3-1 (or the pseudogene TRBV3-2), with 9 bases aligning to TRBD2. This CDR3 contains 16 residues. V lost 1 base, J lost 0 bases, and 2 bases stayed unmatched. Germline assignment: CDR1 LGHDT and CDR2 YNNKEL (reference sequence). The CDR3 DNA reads TGTGCCAGCAGCCAAGGACTAGCGGCAAGCACAGATACGCAGTATTTT. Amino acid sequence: CASSQGLAASTDTQYF.

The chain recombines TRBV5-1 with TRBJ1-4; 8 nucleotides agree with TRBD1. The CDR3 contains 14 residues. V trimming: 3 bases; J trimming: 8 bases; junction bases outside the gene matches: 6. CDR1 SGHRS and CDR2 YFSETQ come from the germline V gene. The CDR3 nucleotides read TGCGCCAGCAGCTCAGGACAGGGAGGCGAAAAACTGTTTTTT. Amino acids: CASSSGQGGEKLFF.

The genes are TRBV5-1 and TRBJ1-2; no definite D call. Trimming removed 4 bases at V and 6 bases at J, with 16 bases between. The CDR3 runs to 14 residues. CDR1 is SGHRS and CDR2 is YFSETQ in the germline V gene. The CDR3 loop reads CASSTDLSGDGYTF. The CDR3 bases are TGCGCCAGCAGCACTGACCTCTCGGGAGATGGCTACACCTTC.

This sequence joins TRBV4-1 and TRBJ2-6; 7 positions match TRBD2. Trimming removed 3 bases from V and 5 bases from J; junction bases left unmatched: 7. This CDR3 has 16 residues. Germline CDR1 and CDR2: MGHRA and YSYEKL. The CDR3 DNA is TGCGCCAGCAGCCACCCGATCAGCGGGAGGGCCAACGTCCTGACTTTC. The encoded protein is CASSHPISGRANVLTF.

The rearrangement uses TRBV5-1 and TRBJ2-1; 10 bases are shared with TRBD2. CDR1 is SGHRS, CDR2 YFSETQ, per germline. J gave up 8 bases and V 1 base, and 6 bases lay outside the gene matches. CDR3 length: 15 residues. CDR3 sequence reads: CASSLTSGARHEQFF. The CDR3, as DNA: TGCGCCAGCAGCTTGACTAGCGGGGCCCGCCATGAGCAGTTCTTC. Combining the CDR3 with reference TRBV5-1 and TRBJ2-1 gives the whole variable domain KAGVTQTPRYLIKTRGQQVTLSCSPISGHRSVSWYQQTPGQGLQFLFEYFSETQRNKGNFPGRFSGRQFSNSRSEMNVSTLELGDSALYLCASSLTSGARHEQFFGPGTRLTVL.

CDR3 in DNA: TGTGCCAGCAGCTTAGGACACGCAGGGGCGCAAGAGACCCAGTACTTC. Translated, it gives CASSLGHAGAQETQYF. The gene calls are TRBV11-3 and TRBJ2-5; D is perhaps TRBD1 (6 bases). Germline V gene data show CDR1 as SGHNT and CDR2 as YENEEA. CDR3 length equals 16 residues. Trimming cost V 1 base and J 2 bases, with 14 bases left between them.

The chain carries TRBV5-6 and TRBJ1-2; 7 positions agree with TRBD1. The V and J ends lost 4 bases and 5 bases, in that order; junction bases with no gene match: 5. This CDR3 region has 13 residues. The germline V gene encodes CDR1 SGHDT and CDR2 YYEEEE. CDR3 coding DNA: TGTGCCAGCAGCCCGGACAGGACGTATGGCTACACCTTC. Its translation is CASSPDRTYGYTF.

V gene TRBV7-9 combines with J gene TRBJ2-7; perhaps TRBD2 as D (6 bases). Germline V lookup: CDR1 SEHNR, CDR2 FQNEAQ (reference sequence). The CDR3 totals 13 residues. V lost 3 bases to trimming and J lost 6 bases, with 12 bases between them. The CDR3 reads CASSFGRDREQYF. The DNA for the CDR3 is TGTGCCAGCAGCTTTGGGCGGGATCGCGAGCAGTACTTC.

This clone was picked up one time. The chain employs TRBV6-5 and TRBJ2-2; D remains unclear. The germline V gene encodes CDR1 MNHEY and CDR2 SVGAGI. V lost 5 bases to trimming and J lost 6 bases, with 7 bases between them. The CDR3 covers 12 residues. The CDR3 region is CASSRSPGELFF. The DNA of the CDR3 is TGTGCCAGCAGTCGGAGCCCCGGGGAGCTGTTTTTT.